This T cell receptor beta chain was found in a study of T cell clones after liver transplantation. Profiling relied on immunoSEQ multiplex PCR, and the TCRdb table lists in-frame clones only, not all of them. The sample lists roughly 20,000 clones; over 75% were seen once. The V gene lost 7 bases and the J gene lost 1 base, with 7 bases spanning the gap. Looked up from germline, CDR1 is LNHDA and CDR2 is SQIVND (reference sequence). CDR3 length equals 12 residues. This chain connects TRBV19 to TRBJ1-1; D remains ambiguous. The sample consisted of CD8+ T cells from blood, taken before liver transplant. The source of this sequence is a human donor who received a liver transplant. Written as DNA, the CDR3 is TGTGCCAGTATGGCACCGAACACTGAAGCTTTCTTT. Its translation: CASMAPNTEAFF.